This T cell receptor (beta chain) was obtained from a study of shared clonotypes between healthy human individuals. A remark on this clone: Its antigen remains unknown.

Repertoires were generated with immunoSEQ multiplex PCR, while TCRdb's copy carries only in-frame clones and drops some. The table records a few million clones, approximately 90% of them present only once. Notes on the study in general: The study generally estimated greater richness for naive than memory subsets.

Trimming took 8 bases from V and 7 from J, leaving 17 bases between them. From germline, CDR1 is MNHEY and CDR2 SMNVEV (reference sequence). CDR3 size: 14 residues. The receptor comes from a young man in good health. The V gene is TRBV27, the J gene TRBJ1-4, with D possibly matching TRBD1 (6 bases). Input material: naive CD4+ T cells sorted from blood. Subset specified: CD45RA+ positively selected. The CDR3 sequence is CASSGGLGGEKLFF. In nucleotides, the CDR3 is TGTGCCAGCTCCGGGGGGCTGGGTGGTGAAAAACTGTTTTTT.